Following are 26 T cell receptor beta chains from one sample sequenced in a study of identical twins. TCRdb recomputed calls from the 5' RACE reads with MiXCR, one row per CDR3 protein. Counted here are about 190,000 distinct CDR3 sequences, approximately 15% occurring once; the ten biggest clones make up 35% to 50%. These data also formed part of another study, on T cells expressing NK-cell markers.

Input material: CD8+ T cells sorted from blood. Every receptor here comes from a woman aged 18-30 years in good health.

V and J are TRBV11-2 and TRBJ2-3; 9 positions match TRBD2. CDR1 SGHAT and CDR2 FQNNGV come from the germline V gene. The CDR3 spans 18 residues. Unmatched junction bases numbered 15, after V lost 3 bases and J lost 5 bases. The CDR3 reads CASSLGVRIAGVGDTQYF. The CDR3 nucleotides read TGTGCCAGCAGCTTGGGGGTCCGGATAGCGGGAGTCGGAGATACGCAGTATTTT.

The chain combines TRBV12-3 or TRBV12-4 with TRBJ2-4; tentative D call: TRBD2 (6 bases). The CDR3 totals 15 residues. Trimming left V 6 bases short and J 0 bases short, with 12 bases between. CDR3 DNA sequence: TGTGCCAGCAGCGGGACTGGGGGAGCCAAAAACATTCAGTACTTC. It translates to CASSGTGGAKNIQYF.

Many counts were recorded for this clonotype. This chain joins TRBV12-5 and TRBJ1-1; D is unresolved. This CDR3 has 13 residues. The V end was cut by 6 bases, the J end by 3 bases, with 11 bases between. Per the germline V gene, CDR1 is LGHNT and CDR2 is FRNRAP. The CDR3 nucleotides are TGTGCTAGTGGCGGAGACGGAGACACTGAAGCTTTCTTT. It codes for CASGGDGDTEAFF.

This clonotype was recorded a few times. V and J are TRBV6-1 and TRBJ1-1; 8 bases map to TRBD1. The CDR3 covers 14 residues. The ends lost 7 bases at V and 4 bases at J; junction bases unmatched: 8. Germline-derived CDR1 and CDR2 are MNHNS and SASEGT. CDR3 residues: CASTMDREGTEAFF. CDR3 DNA sequence: TGTGCCAGCACCATGGACAGGGAAGGCACTGAAGCTTTCTTT.

This clonotype was observed a few times. The DNA of the CDR3 is TGCAGTGCTAGAGATGATCCGGGGGTCCACGAGCAGTACTTC. Its translation: CSARDDPGVHEQYF. The chain combines TRBV20-1 with TRBJ2-7, with D possibly being TRBD2 (6 bases). The CDR3 runs to 14 residues. V dropped 0 bases and J dropped 5 bases, with 14 bases sitting between them. Germline V gives CDR1 DFQATT, CDR2 SNEGSKA (reference sequence).

The rearrangement uses TRBV3-1 and TRBJ2-3; 13 nucleotides match TRBD2. In germline, CDR1 is LGHDT, CDR2 YNNKEL (reference sequence). The CDR3 totals 18 residues. The DNA of the CDR3 is TGTACCTTCAGTCCTCCGGGACTAGCGGGGCGTGGCACAGATACGCAGTATTTT. It translates to CTFSPPGLAGRGTDTQYF.

The chain links TRBV15 to TRBJ2-5, with D hard to call. The CDR3 has 13 amino acids. Germline V gene data show CDR1 as LNHNV and CDR2 as YYDKDF (reference sequence). Trimming pared 1 base from V and 5 bases from J, leaving 8 bases between. CDR3 sequence: CATSRGTWETQYF. CDR3 DNA: TGTGCCACCAGCAGAGGGACGTGGGAGACCCAGTACTTC.

The sample holds a few counts of this clonotype. This chain connects TRBV5-4 to TRBJ2-1, with TRBD1 identical over 8 bases. Looked up from germline, CDR1 is SGHNT and CDR2 is YYREEE (reference sequence). With 3 bases clipped from V and 6 bases from J, the junction kept 5 bases outside the gene matches. This CDR3 comprises 14 residues. The CDR3 is CASSSNDRGNEQFF. The CDR3 coding sequence is TGTGCCAGCAGCTCCAACGACAGGGGCAATGAGCAGTTCTTC.

This clonotype was picked up a small number of times. This chain links TRBV6-2 or TRBV6-3 with TRBJ2-3; 8 bases are a match to TRBD2. Germline V gives CDR1 MNHEY, CDR2 SVGEGT. The CDR3 length is 17 residues. With 6 bases clipped from V and 2 bases from J, the junction kept 13 bases outside the gene matches. The CDR3 here is CASRSPLGAGATDTQYF. In nucleotides, the CDR3 is TGTGCCAGCAGATCACCCCTTGGAGCGGGGGCCACAGATACGCAGTATTTT.

The chain employs TRBV7-9 and TRBJ2-3; D is possibly TRBD2 (6 bases). CDR1 and CDR2 (germline): SEHNR, FQNEAQ (reference sequence). This CDR3 has 12 amino acids. V gave up 2 bases and J gave up 14 bases, with 14 bases separating them. This chain's CDR3 is CASSLLRTMRYF. The DNA for the CDR3 is TGTGCCAGCAGCTTACTCAGGACTATGCGGTATTTT.

This chain links TRBV12-3 or TRBV12-4 with TRBJ1-1, with D unclear. The V and J ends lost 5 bases and 1 base respectively, with 14 bases between them. The CDR3 consists of 15 residues. CDR3 protein: CASSPIRPSNTEAFF. The DNA of the CDR3 is TGTGCCAGCAGTCCCATCCGCCCGTCGAACACTGAAGCTTTCTTT.

This clonotype was seen many times. The gene calls are TRBV12-3 or TRBV12-4 and TRBJ2-3; 7 bases agree with TRBD1. V shed 3 bases and J 5 bases; nucleotides not matched to a gene: 2. This CDR3 is 13 amino acids long. CDR3 protein: CASSLAGGDTQYF. In nucleotides, the CDR3 is TGTGCCAGCAGTTTGGCAGGGGGAGATACGCAGTATTTT.

This clonotype came up a few times. CDR3 amino acids: CASSPHGDEQFF. The CDR3 DNA reads TGTGCCAGCAGCCCCCACGGGGATGAGCAGTTCTTC. The chain carries TRBV14 and TRBJ2-1, with TRBD2 as a possible D gene (5 bases). Between the trimmed V and J ends, which lost 4 bases and 8 bases, there was a span of 9 bases. This CDR3 spans 12 amino acids. Germline V gene sequence: CDR1 SGHDN, CDR2 FVKESK.

The J gene is TRBJ2-3, the V gene TRBV9, with 7 positions matching TRBD2. CDR1 and CDR2 from the germline V gene are SGDLS and YYNGEE. Trimming took 4 bases from V and 0 from J; bases not matched to a gene: 8. The CDR3 consists of 16 residues. The CDR3 sequence: CASSTTLADSTDTQYF. CDR3 DNA: TGTGCCAGCAGCACGACGCTAGCGGATAGCACAGATACGCAGTATTTT.

The genes are TRBV11-2 and TRBJ2-1; no firm D call. Germline lookup yields CDR1 SGHAT and CDR2 FQNNGV. V shed 6 bases and J shed 9 bases, with 12 bases lying between them. The CDR3 length is 12 residues. The CDR3 spells CASRETIGEQFF. Written as DNA, the CDR3 is TGTGCCAGCAGGGAAACAATTGGTGAGCAGTTCTTC. Looking up the rest from reference TRBV11-2 and TRBJ2-1 gives the full variable domain: EAGVAQSPRYKIIEKRQSVAFWCNPISGHATLYWYQQILGQGPKLLIQFQNNGVVDDSQLPKDRFSAERLKGVDSTLKIQPAKLEDSAVYLCASRETIGEQFFGPGTRLTVL.

A few counts support this clonotype. The chain is built from TRBV2 and TRBJ2-7; TRBD2 matches at 8 bases. V shed 10 bases, J shed 7 bases, and the junction held 6 bases outside the gene matches. This CDR3 has 11 amino acids. Germline V gives CDR1 SNHLY, CDR2 FYNNEI. The CDR3 protein is CAILGRGEQYF. CDR3 DNA sequence: TGTGCCATCCTCGGGAGGGGAGAGCAGTACTTC.

The chain recombines TRBV12-3 or TRBV12-4 with TRBJ1-2; 9 bases fit TRBD1. The ends lost 7 bases at V and 6 bases at J; junction bases unmatched: 9. The CDR3 is 14 residues long. CDR3 amino acids: CASNYLGQGHGYTF. The CDR3 DNA reads TGTGCCAGCAACTACCTGGGACAGGGACATGGCTACACCTTC.

The V call is TRBV4-3, the J call TRBJ2-1, with TRBD2 matching over 12 bases. The CDR3 is 17 residues long. Trimming at V came to 4 bases and at J to 4 bases, leaving 8 bases not matched to a gene. CDR1 and CDR2 from the germline V gene are LGHNA and YSLEER. CDR3 residues: CASSLSRTSGMYNEQFF. CDR3 coding DNA: TGCGCCAGCAGCCTTTCCCGGACTAGCGGGATGTACAATGAGCAGTTCTTC.

This clonotype was counted at least ten times. The V call is TRBV28, the J call TRBJ1-1, with a weak D call TRBD1 (5 bases). The V and J ends lost 6 bases and 2 bases respectively, with 10 bases between them. This CDR3 spans 13 amino acids. Germline CDR1 MDHEN, CDR2 SYDVKM. The CDR3 spells CASRPGKNTEAFF. The CDR3 DNA reads as TGTGCCAGCAGACCAGGGAAAAACACTGAAGCTTTCTTT.

The CDR3 bases are TGTGCCAGCAGCGTATCTTGGGGCACCTACAATGAGCAGTTCTTC. It is translated as CASSVSWGTYNEQFF. The J gene is TRBJ2-1, the V gene TRBV9, with D possibly TRBD1 on 5 matching bases. The CDR3 length is 15 residues. Germline CDR1 SGDLS, CDR2 YYNGEE. V shed 1 base and J shed 2 bases, with 10 bases lying between them. Using reference TRBV9 and TRBJ2-1 for the parts outside the CDR3, the full variable domain is DSGVTQTPKHLITATGQRVTLRCSPRSGDLSVYWYQQSLDQGLQFLIQYYNGEERAKGNILERFSAQQFPDLHSELNLSSLELGDSALYFCASSVSWGTYNEQFFGPGTRLTVL.

This clonotype was seen only a few times. The chain has TRBV5-6 and TRBJ2-7; D not certain. Trimming removed 6 bases from V and 6 bases from J, with 16 bases in between. Germline lookup yields CDR1 SGHDT and CDR2 YYEEEE. The CDR3 runs 13 residues. The DNA for the CDR3 is TGTGCCAGCACTGGAAGCCACTACGGCGAGCAGTACTTC. Translation: CASTGSHYGEQYF. The variable domain in full, with the rest retrieved from reference TRBV5-6 and TRBJ2-7, is DAGVTQSPTHLIKTRGQQVTLRCSPKSGHDTVSWYQQALGQGPQFIFQYYEEEERQRGNFPDRFSGHQFPNYSSELNVNALLLGDSALYLCASTGSHYGEQYFGPGTRLTVT.

This clonotype appeared a few times. The chain couples TRBV6-1 to TRBJ1-6; a possible D gene is TRBD1 (5 bases). Deletions cut 6 bases from V and 10 bases from J, with 16 bases between. This CDR3 has 14 amino acids. Germline V gives CDR1 MNHNS, CDR2 SASEGT. Here the CDR3 DNA reads TGTGCCAGCAGGCCGGGCTCCGGGGCCTCACCCCTCCACTTT. This encodes CASRPGSGASPLHF.

The CDR3 spells CASSLAAGAWAQYF. CDR3 sequence (DNA): TGTGCCAGCAGCTTAGCGGCGGGGGCTTGGGCGCAGTATTTT. This chain joins TRBV11-2 and TRBJ2-3, with TRBD2 as a possible D gene (7 bases). The CDR3 sequence is 14 residues long. Germline-derived CDR1 and CDR2 are SGHAT and FQNNGV. V lost 1 base and J lost 10, with 15 bases in between.

This chain links TRBV10-2 with TRBJ1-3; maybe TRBD1 (5 bases). Germline V gene data show CDR1 as WSHSY and CDR2 as SAAADI. This CDR3 spans 17 amino acids. V was cut by 2 bases and J by 0 bases, with 14 bases left in between. CDR3 sequence: CASSELIYRFSGNTIYF. The CDR3 nucleotides are TGCGCCAGCAGTGAGCTAATTTACAGGTTCTCTGGAAACACCATATATTTT.

This clonotype was counted a few times. The chain uses TRBV9 and TRBJ1-1; D is ambiguous. Germline CDR1 is SGDLS and CDR2 is YYNGEE. The CDR3 extends over 11 amino acids. Trimming removed 7 bases at V and 5 bases at J, with 9 bases between. CDR3 sequence reads: CASGPRTEAFF. For the CDR3, the DNA is TGTGCCAGCGGCCCCCGGACTGAAGCTTTCTTT.

This chain connects TRBV6-5 to TRBJ2-3, with 7 nucleotides matching TRBD2. V gave up 4 bases and J gave up 4 bases; unmatched junction bases: 8. CDR1 is MNHEY, CDR2 SVGAGI, per germline. The CDR3 length is 15 residues. The CDR3 loop reads CASSFSGERSDTQYF. CDR3 coding DNA: TGTGCCAGCAGTTTCAGCGGGGAGAGGTCAGATACGCAGTATTTT.